Below, 22 T cell receptor beta chains from the same sample are listed, as sequenced in a study of control samples from healthy donors and cancer patients. Profiling relied on immunoSEQ multiplex PCR, and the TCRdb table lists in-frame clones only, not all of them. The sample shows about 120,000 clones, approximately 90% of them seen only once. The sequenced material came from blood. Receptors originate from a woman between 18 and 29 years old in good health.

The chain links TRBV7-2 to TRBJ1-5, with D unresolved. The CDR3 is 14 residues long. V gave up 1 base and J gave up 5 bases, with 9 bases separating them. The germline gives CDR1 SGHTA, CDR2 FQGNSA. In DNA form, the CDR3 reads TGTGCCAGCAGCTTAGGTCCAAATGATCAGCCCCAGCATTTT. This gives the protein CASSLGPNDQPQHF.

In regard to this clone: The sample contains more than one DNA sequence encoding this CDR3. V gene TRBV5-1 combines with J gene TRBJ2-6; D is ambiguous. With 0 bases removed from V and 0 bases from J, the gap between germline ends came to 1 base. Germline assignment: CDR1 SGHRS and CDR2 YFSETQ. There are 14 residues in the CDR3. The CDR3 DNA is TGCGCCAGCAGCTTGGTCTCTGGGGCCAACGTCCTGACTTTC. Translated: CASSLVSGANVLTF.

The chain joins TRBV29-1 to TRBJ2-2; D is possibly TRBD1 (5 bases). This CDR3 is 14 amino acids long. Looked up from germline, CDR1 is SQVTM and CDR2 is ANQGSEA. Trimming removed 5 bases at V and 1 base at J, with 11 bases between. CDR3 bases: TGCAGCGTTAGGTCTACAGGGAACACCGGGGAGCTGTTTTTT. Its protein is CSVRSTGNTGELFF.

The gene calls are TRBV7-2 and TRBJ1-2; D perhaps matches TRBD1 (6 bases). The CDR3 length is 13 residues. The ends were cut back, 4 bases at V and 8 bases at J, with 14 bases in the middle. Germline V CDR1 and CDR2: SGHTA, FQGNSA. The CDR3 DNA is TGTGCCAGCAGCTACCCCACAGGGAGCGGCTACACCTTC. Residues: CASSYPTGSGYTF.

This sequence joins TRBV7-3 and TRBJ1-1; D gene ambiguous. This CDR3 is 14 amino acids long. V lost 5 bases and J lost 1, with 11 bases in between. Germline values: CDR1 SGHTA, CDR2 FQGTGA. The CDR3 nucleotides are TGTGCCAGCAGCAAGGGCGGGAGGAACACTGAAGCTTTCTTT. Encoded protein: CASSKGGRNTEAFF.

The chain combines TRBV18 with TRBJ1-1; tentative D call: TRBD1 (5 bases). V was clipped by 3 bases and J by 1 base, with 12 bases between them. The V gene's germline CDR1 is KGHSH and CDR2 LQKENI. The CDR3 spans 15 residues. For the CDR3, the DNA is TGTGCCAGCTCACCGAGAATTGACAGGAACACTGAAGCTTTCTTT. It translates to CASSPRIDRNTEAFF.

CDR3 loop: CASRSGRNTIYF. CDR3 DNA sequence: TGTGCCAGCAGATCCGGAAGAAACACCATATATTTT. The V and J genes are TRBV12-3 or TRBV12-4 and TRBJ1-3; D unclear. The CDR3 runs 12 residues. Trimming pared 6 bases from V and 5 bases from J, leaving 8 bases between.

The CDR3 here is CASDQRGQGAGNTIYF. CDR3 in DNA: TGCGCCAGCGACCAGAGAGGACAGGGGGCCGGAAACACCATATATTTT. The chain links TRBV23-1 to TRBJ1-3; TRBD1 aligns across 11 bases. TRBV23-1 is reported as an ORF; its role is uncertain. The CDR3 consists of 16 residues. V was pared by 8 bases and J by 4 bases, with 10 bases of the junction left unmatched.

In its sample, this clone was seen a few times. The CDR3 DNA reads TGTGCCAGCAGCTTAGGGGACAGCCGATCTCAAGAGACCCAGTACTTC. It yields the protein CASSLGDSRSQETQYF. The genes are TRBV11-2 and TRBJ2-5; 7 positions agree with TRBD1. Germline-derived CDR1 and CDR2 are SGHAT and FQNNGV. This CDR3 has 16 residues. Losses at the gene ends were 1 base for V and 2 bases for J; bases not matched to a gene: 7.

The J gene is TRBJ2-3, the V gene TRBV5-6, with 10 positions matching TRBD2. Germline V gene sequence: CDR1 SGHDT, CDR2 YYEEEE. This CDR3 comprises 17 residues. V was clipped by 2 bases and J by 7 bases; unmatched bases: 13. DNA for the CDR3: TGTGCCAGCAGCTTCGCTGCGGGCCAGCGGGAGGGCAATACGCAGTATTTT. As protein: CASSFAAGQREGNTQYF.

The chain links TRBV5-4 to TRBJ1-1; weak D call: TRBD1 (5 bases). The V gene's germline CDR1 is SGHNT and CDR2 YYREEE (reference sequence). Trimming pared 0 bases from V and 9 bases from J, leaving 18 bases between. This CDR3 has 15 residues. The CDR3, as DNA: TGTGCCAGCAGCTTGGGAGGTGGCGGGGCGAAAAAAGCTTTCTTT. As protein: CASSLGGGGAKKAFF.

The chain recombines TRBV7-2 with TRBJ2-2; no firm D call. CDR3 length equals 14 residues. Germline V gene lookup returns CDR1 SGHTA and CDR2 FQGNSA. V lost 3 bases to trimming and J lost 8 bases, with 13 bases between them. Written as DNA, the CDR3 is TGTGCCAGCAGCTTCACCCCTTCCACAGGGGAGCTGTTTTTT. Translating gives CASSFTPSTGELFF.

The chain links TRBV7-8 to TRBJ2-1; TRBD1 is a possible D gene (6 bases). Germline V gives CDR1 SGHVS, CDR2 FQNEAQ. This CDR3 region has 16 residues. V was pared by 4 bases and J by 4 bases, with 17 bases between. CDR3 amino acids: CASSSNRAHIYNEQFF. Written as DNA, the CDR3 is TGTGCCAGCAGCTCTAACAGGGCCCACATATACAATGAGCAGTTCTTC. The variable domain in full, completed from reference TRBV7-8 and TRBJ2-1, reads GAGVSQSPRYKVAKRGQDVALRCDPISGHVSLFWYQQALGQGPEFLTYFQNEAQLDKSGLPSDRFFAERPEGSVSTLKIQRTQQEDSAVYLCASSSNRAHIYNEQFFGPGTRLTVL.

This chain links TRBV9 with TRBJ2-2; D might be TRBD1 (7 bases). Germline values: CDR1 SGDLS, CDR2 YYNGEE. The CDR3 is 18 amino acids. The V end lost 2 bases, the J end lost 0 bases, and 17 bases lay between the germline ends. The CDR3 region is CASSVRGAGTPNTGELFF. The CDR3 DNA follows: TGTGCCAGCAGCGTCAGGGGGGCGGGGACTCCGAACACCGGGGAGCTGTTTTTT.

This chain links TRBV29-1 with TRBJ1-2; 7 bases agree with TRBD1. Germline V gene data show CDR1 as SQVTM and CDR2 as ANQGSEA. Trimming removed 0 bases from V and 1 base from J; junction bases left unmatched: 8. The CDR3 has 16 residues. The CDR3 reads CSVEDSGQDINYGYTF. Here the CDR3 DNA reads TGCAGCGTTGAAGATTCCGGACAGGACATTAACTATGGCTACACCTTC.

This rearrangement joins TRBV3-1 (or the pseudogene TRBV3-2) to TRBJ2-5, with 12 bases identical to TRBD2. Trimming took 1 base from V and 5 from J; bases not matched to a gene: 8. This CDR3 is 17 amino acids long. Germline-derived CDR1 and CDR2 are LGHDT and YNNKEL (reference sequence). CDR3 sequence (DNA): TGTGCCAGCAGCCAAGTTCTAGCGGGAGGGCGTAAGGAGACCCAGTACTTC. Amino acid sequence: CASSQVLAGGRKETQYF.

The genes are TRBV28 and TRBJ2-7, with unresolved D. The CDR3 is made up of 14 amino acids. Germline V lookup: CDR1 MDHEN, CDR2 SYDVKM. V dropped 3 bases and J dropped 4 bases, with 13 bases sitting between them. The CDR3 spells CASSLGLVLYEQYF. The CDR3 DNA is TGTGCCAGCAGTTTGGGCCTAGTTCTTTACGAGCAGTACTTC.

The CDR3 loop is CASSQTTSPGELFF. The CDR3 DNA sequence: TGTGCCAGCTCACAAACGACCTCCCCCGGGGAGCTGTTTTTT. The chain joins TRBV18 to TRBJ2-2; D uncertain. Germline lookup yields CDR1 KGHSH and CDR2 LQKENI. V was cut by 4 bases and J by 6 bases, with 12 bases left in between. CDR3 length equals 14 residues.

This rearrangement joins TRBV24-1 to TRBJ2-7, with D possibly matching TRBD2 (5 bases). Per germline, CDR1 KGHDR and CDR2 SFDVKD. The CDR3 is 14 residues long. V was clipped by 2 bases and J by 1 base, with 8 bases between them. CDR3 DNA: TGTGCCACCAGTGATTCCCGGGGATCCTACGAGCAGTACTTC. This translates into CATSDSRGSYEQYF.

The V gene is TRBV13, the J gene TRBJ2-3, with D unclear. This CDR3 spans 14 amino acids. CDR1 is PRHDT and CDR2 is FYEKMQ in the germline V gene (reference sequence). V lost 2 bases and J 4 bases, leaving 10 bases between the germline ends. CDR3 sequence (DNA): TGTGCCAGCAGCTTAAAAAGTATTGCAGATACGCAGTATTTT. It is translated as CASSLKSIADTQYF. The full variable domain, with the rest looked up from reference TRBV13 and TRBJ2-3, is AAGVIQSPRHLIKEKRETATLKCYPIPRHDTVYWYQQGPGQDPQFLISFYEKMQSDKGSIPDRFSAQQFSDYHSELNMSSLELGDSALYFCASSLKSIADTQYFGPGTRLTVL.

The chain joins TRBV24-1 to TRBJ1-2; D is undetermined. Germline CDR1 and CDR2: KGHDR and SFDVKD. Trimming cost V 3 bases and J 4 bases, with 17 bases left between them. This CDR3 has 16 residues. CDR3 nucleotide sequence: TGTGCCACCAGTGATAGCTTGGGCCCTAATTTCTATGGCTACACCTTC. Translated: CATSDSLGPNFYGYTF.

The rearrangement joins TRBV28 to TRBJ2-3; possibly TRBD1 or TRBD2 for D (6 bases each). Between the trimmed V and J ends, which lost 5 bases and 2 bases, there was a span of 14 bases. Germline-derived CDR1 and CDR2 are MDHEN and SYDVKM. The CDR3 has 15 amino acids. In DNA form, the CDR3 reads TGTGCCAGCAGTGAACAGGGAGGTGACACAGATACGCAGTATTTT. The encoded protein is CASSEQGGDTDTQYF.